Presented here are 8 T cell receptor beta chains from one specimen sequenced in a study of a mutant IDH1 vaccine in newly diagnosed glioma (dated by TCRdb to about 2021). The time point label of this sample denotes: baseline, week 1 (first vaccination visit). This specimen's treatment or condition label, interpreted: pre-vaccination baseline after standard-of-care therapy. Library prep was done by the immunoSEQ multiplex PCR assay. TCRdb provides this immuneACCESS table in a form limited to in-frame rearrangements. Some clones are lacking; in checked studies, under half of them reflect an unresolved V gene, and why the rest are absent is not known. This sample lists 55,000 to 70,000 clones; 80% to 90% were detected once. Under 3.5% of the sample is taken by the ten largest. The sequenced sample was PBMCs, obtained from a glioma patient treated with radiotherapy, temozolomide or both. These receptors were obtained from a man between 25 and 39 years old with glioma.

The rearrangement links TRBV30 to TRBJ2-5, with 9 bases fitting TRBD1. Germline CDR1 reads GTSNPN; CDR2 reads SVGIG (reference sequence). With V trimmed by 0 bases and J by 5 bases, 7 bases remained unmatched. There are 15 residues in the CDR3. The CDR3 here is CAWSVGTGWVETQYF. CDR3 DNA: TGTGCCTGGAGTGTCGGGACAGGGTGGGTGGAGACCCAGTACTTC.

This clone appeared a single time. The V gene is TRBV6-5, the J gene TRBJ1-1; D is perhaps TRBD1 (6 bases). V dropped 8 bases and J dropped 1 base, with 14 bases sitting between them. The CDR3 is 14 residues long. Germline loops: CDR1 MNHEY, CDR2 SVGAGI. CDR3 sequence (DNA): TGTGCCAGCCGACCGGACAGCCGGAACACTGAAGCTTTCTTT. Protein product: CASRPDSRNTEAFF.

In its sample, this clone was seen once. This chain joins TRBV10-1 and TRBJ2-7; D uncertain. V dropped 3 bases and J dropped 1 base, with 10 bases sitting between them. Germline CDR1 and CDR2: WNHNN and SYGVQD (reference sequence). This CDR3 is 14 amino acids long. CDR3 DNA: TGCGCCAGCAGTGAAGCAGGAAAATCCTACGAGCAGTACTTC. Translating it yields CASSEAGKSYEQYF.

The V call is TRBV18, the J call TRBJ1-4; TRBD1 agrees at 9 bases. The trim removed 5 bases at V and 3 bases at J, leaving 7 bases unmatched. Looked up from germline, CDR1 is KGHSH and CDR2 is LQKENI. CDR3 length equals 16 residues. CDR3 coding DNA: TGTGCCAGCTCAGCACTCGGACAGGGGTCTAATGAAAAACTGTTTTTT. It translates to CASSALGQGSNEKLFF.

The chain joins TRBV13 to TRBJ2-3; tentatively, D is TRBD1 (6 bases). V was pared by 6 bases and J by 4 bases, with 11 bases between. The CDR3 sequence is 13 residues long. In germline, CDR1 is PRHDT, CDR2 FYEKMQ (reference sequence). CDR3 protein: CASRLGAADTQYF. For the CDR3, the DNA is TGTGCCAGCAGACTGGGGGCGGCAGATACGCAGTATTTT. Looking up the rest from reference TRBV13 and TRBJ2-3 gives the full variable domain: AAGVIQSPRHLIKEKRETATLKCYPIPRHDTVYWYQQGPGQDPQFLISFYEKMQSDKGSIPDRFSAQQFSDYHSELNMSSLELGDSALYFCASRLGAADTQYFGPGTRLTVL.

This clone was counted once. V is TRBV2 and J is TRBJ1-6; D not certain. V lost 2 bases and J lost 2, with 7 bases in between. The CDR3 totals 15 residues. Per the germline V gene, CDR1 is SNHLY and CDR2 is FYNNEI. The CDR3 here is CASSENRAYNSPLHF. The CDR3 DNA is TGTGCCAGCAGTGAAAATAGGGCCTATAATTCACCCCTCCACTTT.

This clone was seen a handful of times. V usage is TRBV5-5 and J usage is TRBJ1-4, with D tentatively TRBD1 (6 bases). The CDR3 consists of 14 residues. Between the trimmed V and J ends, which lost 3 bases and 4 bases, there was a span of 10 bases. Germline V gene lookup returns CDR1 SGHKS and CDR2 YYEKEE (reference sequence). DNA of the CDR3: TGTGCCAGCAGCTGGGACAAGGGTAATGAAAAACTGTTTTTT. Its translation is CASSWDKGNEKLFF.

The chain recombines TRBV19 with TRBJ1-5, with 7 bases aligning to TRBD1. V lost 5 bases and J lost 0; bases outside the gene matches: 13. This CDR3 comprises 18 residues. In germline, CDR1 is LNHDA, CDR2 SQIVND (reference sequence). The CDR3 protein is CASSVHRDRINSNQPQHF. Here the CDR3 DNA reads TGTGCCAGTAGTGTCCACCGGGACAGAATTAATAGCAATCAGCCCCAGCATTTT.